The 4 T cell receptor beta chains below all came from one sample that was sequenced in a study of cytomegalovirus exposure and HLA in healthy donors. The PCR was carried out with 60 Vbeta primers and 13 Jbeta primers. Sequencing used immunoSEQ multiplex PCR; TCRdb keeps in-frame clones, though not all of them. The sample records 75,000 to 95,000 clones, 85% to 90% being singletons. The specimen was PBMCs. The receptors derive from a man aged 18 to 35 in good health and CMV-seronegative.

The V and J genes are TRBV19 and TRBJ2-7; 7 bases match TRBD2. Germline CDR1 reads LNHDA; CDR2 reads SQIVND (reference sequence). The CDR3 spans 16 residues. The J segment lost 2 bases and the V segment lost 6 bases, leaving 13 bases of the junction unmatched. CDR3 in DNA: TGTGCCAGTAGGGGAAGTCCTGGACTAGAAACCTACGAGCAGTACTTC. As protein: CASRGSPGLETYEQYF.

V and J are TRBV11-3 and TRBJ2-7, with a weak D call TRBD2 (5 bases). The CDR3 runs to 13 residues. Germline CDR1 is SGHNT and CDR2 is YENEEA. Between the trimmed V and J ends, which lost 5 bases and 7 bases, there was a span of 15 bases. CDR3 in DNA: TGTGCCAGCAGCCAGGACTCACTGGGGGAGCAGTACTTC. As protein: CASSQDSLGEQYF.

J is TRBJ2-1 and V is TRBV9; a possible D gene is TRBD2 (6 bases). Germline V CDR1 and CDR2: SGDLS, YYNGEE. V dropped 3 bases and J dropped 12 bases, with 19 bases sitting between them. CDR3 length equals 14 residues. In DNA form, the CDR3 reads TGTGCCAGCAGCGGCGGGACCCTCCGGTCCGGGCAGTTCTTC. Its translation: CASSGGTLRSGQFF.

The chain uses TRBV6-1 and TRBJ1-1, with TRBD1 matching 7 bases. V gave up 10 bases and J gave up 4 bases; unmatched junction bases: 9. Looked up from germline, CDR1 is MNHNS and CDR2 is SASEGT. CDR3 length: 13 amino acids. CDR3 in amino acids: CATLVTGATEAFF. In nucleotides, the CDR3 is TGTGCCACCCTCGTTACAGGGGCCACTGAAGCTTTCTTT.